The sequence of this T cell receptor (beta chain) was determined in a study of breast tumors, draining lymph nodes, adjacent tissues (dated by TCRdb to 2015 to 2016). Turning to the overall study: TCR beta repertoires were compared across tumor, adjacent nontumor tissue and axillary lymph nodes obtained from breast cancer patients. The study aimed to assess the relationships and possible T-cell exchange between tumor, surrounding tissue and draining lymph node repertoires in human breast cancer. What the study reported, not specific to this receptor: The data were judged consistent with most tumor T cells deriving from the lymph node and then expanding within tumor tissue. Rather than being directly demonstrated, the conclusion that tumor T cells originate in lymph nodes was presented as consistent with a hypothesis. Tumor and nontumor tissue repertoires were significantly more similar in luminal-like than in basal-like breast cancer. T-cell repertoire diversity in tumors was found to be lower than in lymph nodes but higher than in nontumor tissue, and preferential V and J gene usage was observed.

Lymph node samples were obtained from the axillary draining lymph nodes of breast cancer patients. This clonotype was seen ten or more times. Its cognate antigen has yet to be identified. It has no much larger one-base neighbor in the sample; base qualities were not kept. According to the germline V gene (reference sequence), CDR1 reads SGHKS and CDR2 reads YYEKEE. The cysteine opens and the phenylalanine closes a CDR3 of 14 amino acids. This entry keeps only the CDR3 DNA: 42 bases, framed from base 1. Trimming at the junction amounts to 4 bases on V and 6 bases on J, and the germline ends lie 17 bases apart. Sequencing relied on an Illumina HiSeq 2000. TCR beta chain libraries were generated through multiplex PCR amplification. High-throughput sequencing was used to analyze the amplified TCR beta chain products. TCRdb handled the public reads itself, with Q25 trimming in fastp and clone calling in MiXCR, and kept productive beta chains. Records with the same CDR3 protein are collapsed into one entry carrying the most frequent genes and DNA. This sample comprises fewer than 250,000 distinct CDR3 sequences, approximately 31% of them detected only once. The top ten constitute about 1.4% of the sample.

The sequenced sample consisted of axillary lymph node tissue. The chain links TRBV5-5 with TRBJ2-7, with the D call perhaps TRBD1 or TRBD2, as 5 bases match in each case. The receptor's source is a female donor with breast cancer. Some clones in this sample may be carry-over from other donors' samples. In nucleotides, the sequence is TGTGCCAGCAGCGAGGGAGAGGGGTTCTTCGAGCAGTACTTC. Translated, it gives CASSEGEGFFEQYF.